The next 18 T cell receptor beta chains were all read from a single sample in a study of T-cell reconstitution after alpha-beta-depleted transplantation in children. Unique molecular identifiers were incorporated during preparation of the TCRbeta library. Via MiXCR, TCRdb re-called the PCR reads, giving one row per CDR3 protein. The data show 350,000 to 400,000 distinct CDR3 sequences, with about an eighth seen just once and 3.5% to 4.5% held by the top ten. The specimen comprised PBMCs, sampled from the stem cell graft. The origin of the receptors is a human donor who donated a stem cell graft to a child with Fanconi anemia.

This clonotype was counted a few times. The chain has TRBV5-1 and TRBJ2-5; perhaps D is TRBD1 or TRBD2 (5 bases each). The V end lost 4 bases, the J end lost 9 bases, and 19 bases lay between the germline ends. CDR3 length equals 14 residues. CDR1 and CDR2 (germline): SGHRS, YFSETQ. CDR3 loop: CASSQGRRDEAQYF. CDR3 sequence (DNA): TGCGCCAGCAGCCAGGGACGGAGAGACGAGGCCCAGTACTTC.

Comment on this clonotype: At one boundary the junction diverges from the germline segment, which might be a read error. The rearrangement uses TRBV5-1 and TRBJ1-5; D call uncertain. The CDR3 spans 15 residues. Germline CDR1 reads SGHRS; CDR2 reads YFSETQ. CDR3 sequence (DNA): TGCGCCAGCAGCTCGGACGGGAATAGCAATAAGCCCCAGCATTTT. It translates to CASSSDGNSNKPQHF.

This clonotype was detected ten times or more. V gene TRBV3-1 combines with J gene TRBJ2-2, with D hard to call. The CDR3 has 14 amino acids. V was cut by 4 bases and J by 1 base, with 7 bases left in between. Germline-derived CDR1 and CDR2 are LGHDT and YNNKEL (reference sequence). The DNA of the CDR3 is TGTGCCAGCAGCCTTCCAATGAACACCGGGGAGCTGTTTTTT. Protein: CASSLPMNTGELFF.

This clonotype was counted many times. V and J are TRBV4-3 and TRBJ1-2, with a possible D match to TRBD1 (5 bases). V gave up 0 bases and J gave up 3 bases, with 17 bases separating them. The germline V gene has CDR1 LGHNA and CDR2 YSLEER. This CDR3 is 17 amino acids long. In DNA, the CDR3 is TGCGCCAGCAGCCAAGATGGAGGGGCCAGGAAGGACTATGGCTACACCTTC. As protein: CASSQDGGARKDYGYTF.

As for this clonotype: Its ends do not fully match the called genes, so a read error is possible. The chain links TRBV7-9 to TRBJ2-2; D ambiguous. CDR1 is SEHNR and CDR2 is FQNEAQ in the germline V gene (reference sequence). The CDR3 is made up of 13 amino acids. CDR3 amino acids: CASSLVSGGVMDF. The CDR3 DNA sequence: TGTGCCAGCAGCTTAGTCTCGGGCGGCGTGATGGATTTT.

The chain carries TRBV2 and TRBJ1-1, with D tentatively TRBD1 (5 bases). The CDR3 length is 12 residues. Germline V gene sequence: CDR1 SNHLY, CDR2 FYNNEI. Trimming cost V 4 bases and J 5 bases, with 8 bases left between them. The CDR3 loop is CASSVGGTEAFF. The CDR3 DNA sequence: TGTGCCAGCAGTGTGGGGGGGACTGAAGCTTTCTTT.

The CDR3 is CSASPAGGETQYF. DNA for the CDR3: TGCAGTGCCAGCCCAGCGGGGGGAGAGACCCAGTACTTC. The chain employs TRBV20-1 and TRBJ2-5, with 9 bases aligning to TRBD2. The J segment lost 4 bases and the V segment lost 6 bases, leaving 6 bases of the junction unmatched. In germline, CDR1 is DFQATT, CDR2 SNEGSKA (reference sequence). The CDR3 is made up of 13 amino acids.

V and J are TRBV10-3 and TRBJ2-7; unclear D gene. This CDR3 comprises 13 residues. Germline lookup yields CDR1 ENHRY and CDR2 SYGVKD. Trimming shortened V by 3 bases and J by 4 bases, and 10 bases separated the two germline ends. The CDR3 sequence is CAISDLDGYEQYF. The DNA for the CDR3 is TGTGCCATCAGTGACCTCGACGGTTACGAGCAGTACTTC.

This clonotype was counted between two and nine times. The chain couples TRBV4-3 to TRBJ2-1; D not resolved. The CDR3 has 16 amino acids. The ends were cut back, 0 bases at V and 3 bases at J, with 12 bases in the middle. Germline V lookup: CDR1 LGHNA, CDR2 YSLEER. CDR3 DNA sequence: TGCGCCAGCAGCCAAGATACCCCTCCCCTCTACAATGAGCAGTTCTTC. Translated, it gives CASSQDTPPLYNEQFF.

The J gene is TRBJ2-7, the V gene TRBV5-6; 9 bases are a match to TRBD2. The ends lost 0 bases at V and 5 bases at J; junction bases unmatched: 3. The CDR3 is 14 residues long. The germline CDR1 and CDR2 sequences are SGHDT and YYEEEE. The DNA of the CDR3 is TGTGCCAGCAGCTTGGATTGGACTAGCGACGAGCAGTACTTC. This codes for CASSLDWTSDEQYF.

There are many counts of this clonotype. J is TRBJ1-1 and V is TRBV10-3; D not resolved. Germline V gene sequence: CDR1 ENHRY, CDR2 SYGVKD. Trimming cost V 8 bases and J 1 base, with 14 bases left between them. CDR3 length: 14 amino acids. CDR3 in amino acids: CAISKDGWNTEAFF. The CDR3 coding sequence is TGTGCCATCTCCAAGGATGGTTGGAACACTGAAGCTTTCTTT.

This clonotype was seen a handful of times. The chain employs TRBV12-3 or TRBV12-4 and TRBJ1-2; D is undetermined. Deletions cut 4 bases from V and 3 bases from J, with 9 bases between. This CDR3 spans 13 amino acids. The CDR3 here is CASSSRGYYGYTF. The CDR3 nucleotides are TGTGCCAGCAGTTCCCGCGGGTACTATGGCTACACCTTC.

This clonotype was detected only a few times. The chain joins TRBV20-1 to TRBJ2-1, with 13 bases aligning to TRBD2. CDR1 DFQATT and CDR2 SNEGSKA come from the germline V gene (reference sequence). The J segment lost 0 bases and the V segment lost 2 bases, leaving 10 bases of the junction unmatched. The CDR3 extends over 19 amino acids. CDR3 sequence: CSARPYGLAGASSYNEQFF. The CDR3 bases are TGCAGTGCTAGACCTTACGGACTAGCGGGGGCTAGCTCCTACAATGAGCAGTTCTTC.

The CDR3 DNA reads TGCAGTGCTAGATTCTTTGGGGGGGACACAGATACGCAGTATTTT. The encoded protein is CSARFFGGDTDTQYF. This rearrangement joins TRBV20-1 to TRBJ2-3, with 7 bases identical to TRBD2. V shed 2 bases, J shed 2 bases, and the junction held 7 bases outside the gene matches. The length of the CDR3 is 15 residues. CDR1 and CDR2 from the germline V gene are DFQATT and SNEGSKA (reference sequence).

The rearrangement links TRBV20-1 to TRBJ2-5, with TRBD2 identical over 9 bases. Per germline, CDR1 DFQATT and CDR2 SNEGSKA (reference sequence). V lost 3 bases, J lost 5 bases, and 10 bases stayed unmatched. The CDR3 has 15 amino acids. Here the CDR3 DNA reads TGCAGTGCTAGCAAGCCTAGCGGGGCGGGGGAGACCCAGTACTTC. Translated, it gives CSASKPSGAGETQYF.

This clonotype has at least ten counts. The V and J genes are TRBV6-2 or TRBV6-3 and TRBJ1-1, with D unclear. V lost 7 bases and J lost 1, with 10 bases in between. The CDR3 has 13 residues. Germline CDR1 reads MNHEY; CDR2 reads SVGEGT. In DNA, the CDR3 is TGTGCCAGCACCGAGCGATCGAACACTGAAGCTTTCTTT. It encodes CASTERSNTEAFF.

The V call is TRBV18, the J call TRBJ2-5; D gene uncertain. This CDR3 spans 13 amino acids. V was trimmed by 2 bases and J by 5 bases, leaving 9 bases between them. Germline lookup yields CDR1 KGHSH and CDR2 LQKENI. The CDR3 DNA reads TGTGCCAGCTCACCAACGAGCGATGAGACCCAGTACTTC. Protein product: CASSPTSDETQYF. Complete variable domain (other parts from reference TRBV18 and TRBJ2-5): NAGVMQNPRHLVRRRGQEARLRCSPMKGHSHVYWYRQLPEEGLKFMVYLQKENIIDESGMPKERFSAEFPKEGPSILRIQQVVRGDSAAYFCASSPTSDETQYFGPGTRLLVL.

The chain has TRBV12-3 or TRBV12-4 and TRBJ2-1; D remains unclear. The length of the CDR3 is 13 residues. V lost 5 bases, J lost 10 bases, and 15 bases lay in between. CDR3: CASSPQVGGEQFF. The CDR3 nucleotides are TGTGCCAGCAGTCCCCAAGTTGGTGGCGAGCAGTTCTTC.